This T cell receptor beta chain comes out of a study of Ad26.COV2.S vaccination and SARS-CoV-2 variants. The study's findings and limits: Total T cell responses may have been underestimated by the TCR breadth and depth analyses.

Worth noting for this clone: Its target is not known.

Only in-frame clones appear in the TCRdb table, and some are missing; sequencing was by immunoSEQ multiplex PCR. Seen here are over 400,000 clones, 89% observed once, and the top ten hold over 2.5%. Noted treatment: roughly 19 received Ad26.COV2.S at low or high dose, single or two shots; about 5 received placebo; per-sample allocation not given. Each sample was drawn 63 days after the first injection (of vaccine or placebo). Aged 18-55 years, donor was enrolled in Boston in about 2020. The sequencing used peripheral blood, collected in a trial of Ad26.COV2.S vaccine versus placebo. The sequence came from a person between 18 and 59 years old who received the Ad26.COV2.S COVID-19 vaccine or a placebo.

The chain's CDR3 is CASSHTRTGGVSYGYTF. The CDR3 nucleotides are TGCGCCAGCAGCCATACCCGGACAGGGGGAGTGAGCTATGGCTACACCTTC. The V call is TRBV4-1, the J call TRBJ1-2; 10 positions match TRBD1. After removal of 3 bases from V and 4 bases from J, the junction contained 11 bases not matched to a gene. The CDR3 is 17 residues long. Germline CDR1 is MGHRA and CDR2 is YSYEKL.